At least ten counts were recorded for the clone carrying this TCR beta chain. Its antigen is not known. The data were taken from a study of T cells in Graves' hyperthyroidism and ophthalmopathy. With a duration under 2 months, the hyperthyroidism was newly diagnosed in patients aged 18 to 65. Uncontrolled infection, other autoimmune disease, pregnancy or lactation disqualified patients from enrolment. Whole-study findings and limits: Separating ophthalmopathy from stable hyperthyroidism was achieved by a 13 V-J model. Researchers found most expanded thyroid clonotypes above 0.001 in blood as well.

Amplification of TCR beta CDR3 regions used RNA as the template. HTBI primers drove first-round RT-PCR of the TCR CDR3. TCRdb independently ran MiXCR on the multiplex PCR reads; one entry per CDR3 protein. In the table there are fewer than 900,000 distinct CDR3 sequences, about a sixth of which are singletons. Trimming shortened V by 1 base and J by 7 bases, and 11 bases separated the two germline ends. CDR1 and CDR2 (germline): LGHDT, YNNKEL (reference sequence). The CDR3 runs 13 residues. Source material: blood. The sequence derives from a man between 18 and 35 years old with Graves' hyperthyroidism. The chain links TRBV3-1 to TRBJ2-7; D ambiguous. The CDR3 nucleotides are TGTGCCAGCAGCCAAGCGGGTAAAGGGGAGCAGTACTTC. Protein: CASSQAGKGEQYF.